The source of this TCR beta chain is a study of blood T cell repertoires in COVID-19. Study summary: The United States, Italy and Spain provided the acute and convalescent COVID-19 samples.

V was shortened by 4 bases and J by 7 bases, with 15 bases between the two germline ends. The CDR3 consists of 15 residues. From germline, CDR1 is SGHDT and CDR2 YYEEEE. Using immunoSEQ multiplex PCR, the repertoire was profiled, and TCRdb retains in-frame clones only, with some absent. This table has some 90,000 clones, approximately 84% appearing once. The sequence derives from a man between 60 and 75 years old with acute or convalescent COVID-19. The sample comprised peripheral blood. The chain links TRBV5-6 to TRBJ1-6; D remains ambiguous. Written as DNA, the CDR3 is TGTGCCAGCAGCAATTCCTTGGTTGCGAATTCACCCCTCCACTTT. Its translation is CASSNSLVANSPLHF.